The 9 T cell receptor beta chains below come from one sample, sequenced in a study of T cell repertoires in cytomegalovirus infection. TCRdb re-called the reads with MiXCR, one entry per CDR3 protein. Of some 200,000 distinct CDR3 sequences listed, roughly 9% are singletons. The source material was PBMCs. These receptors came from a human donor in good health (CMV status not recorded). Some clones in this sample may be carry-over from other donors' samples.

The chain links TRBV6-5 to TRBJ2-3; 14 positions match TRBD2. V lost 5 bases to trimming and J lost 5 bases; unmatched junction nucleotides: 6. CDR1 and CDR2 (germline): MNHEY, SVGAGI. The CDR3 is 16 residues long. The CDR3 is CASSPGLAGVIDTQYF. For the CDR3, the DNA is TGTGCCAGCAGTCCGGGACTAGCGGGAGTTATAGATACGCAGTATTTT.

The V and J genes are TRBV12-5 and TRBJ2-6; the D is unclear. V lost 0 bases to trimming and J lost 2 bases, with 14 bases between them. Germline CDR1 is LGHNT and CDR2 is FRNRAP. This CDR3 contains 18 residues. CDR3 nucleotides: TGTGCTAGTGGTTTGGTAGTATGGGGTATCCCTGGGGCCAACGTCCTGACTTTC. As protein: CASGLVVWGIPGANVLTF.

This clonotype was counted ten times or more. This chain joins TRBV10-3 and TRBJ1-5; D is perhaps TRBD1 (5 bases). Trimming cost V 0 bases and J 4 bases, with 7 bases left between them. The CDR3 is made up of 14 amino acids. From germline, CDR1 is ENHRY and CDR2 SYGVKD. The CDR3 bases are TGTGCCATCAGTGAGTCGTCAGGGAATCAGCCCCAGCATTTT. It translates to CAISESSGNQPQHF.

This clonotype has only a few counts. The chain carries TRBV20-1 and TRBJ2-3, with D possibly matching TRBD1 (5 bases). The V gene's germline CDR1 is DFQATT and CDR2 SNEGSKA (reference sequence). With 4 bases removed from V and 0 bases from J, the gap between germline ends came to 23 bases. The CDR3 loop spans 18 amino acids. The CDR3 sequence: CSATTYGGQGTSTDTQYF. CDR3 nucleotide sequence: TGCAGTGCTACTACCTATGGCGGTCAGGGCACAAGCACAGATACGCAGTATTTT.

This clonotype has at least ten counts. The rearrangement uses TRBV7-9 and TRBJ1-2, with D possibly being TRBD1 (5 bases). CDR1 and CDR2 from the germline V gene are SEHNR and FQNEAQ (reference sequence). The V and J ends lost 5 bases and 6 bases respectively, with 13 bases between them. This CDR3 is 13 amino acids long. The CDR3 sequence: CASSPRASDGYTF. CDR3 in DNA: TGTGCCAGCAGCCCCAGGGCCAGTGATGGCTACACCTTC.

This clonotype was detected many times. The chain uses TRBV7-2 and TRBJ1-1, with TRBD1 as a possible D gene (5 bases). V shed 6 bases and J shed 1 base, with 12 bases lying between them. The CDR3 runs 14 residues. CDR1 is SGHTA and CDR2 is FQGNSA in the germline V gene. CDR3 residues: CASSLTTGNTEAFF. CDR3 sequence (DNA): TGTGCCAGCAGTCTAACAACAGGGAACACTGAAGCTTTCTTT.

This clonotype was seen more than once but under ten times. The chain combines TRBV19 with TRBJ1-2; D gene ambiguous. Germline lookup yields CDR1 LNHDA and CDR2 SQIVND (reference sequence). CDR3 size: 15 residues. V dropped 6 bases and J dropped 3 bases, with 17 bases sitting between them. The CDR3 DNA reads as TGTGCCAGTAGCCCAGTCGGGCAGACCTACTATGGCTACACCTTC. This translates into CASSPVGQTYYGYTF.

This clonotype was picked up many times. The gene calls are TRBV7-8 and TRBJ2-3, with TRBD1 matching over 8 bases. V was clipped by 5 bases and J by 1 base; unmatched bases: 11. This CDR3 has 17 residues. The germline gives CDR1 SGHVS, CDR2 FQNEAQ. The CDR3 is CASSPMTGVTGTDTQYF. CDR3 in DNA: TGTGCCAGCAGCCCGATGACAGGGGTAACGGGCACAGATACGCAGTATTTT.

As for this clonotype: This may stem from a read error, because a much larger clone lies one nucleotide away. A read error is likely, as this CDR3 ends without the conserved phenylalanine or tryptophan. J is TRBJ1-1 and V is TRBV28; TRBD1 might be the D (5 bases). CDR3 length equals 12 residues. The V end lost 6 bases, the J end lost 4 bases, and 9 bases lay between the germline ends. Germline V gene data show CDR1 as MDHEN and CDR2 as SYDVKM. This CDR3 reads CASSSGTTEAFS. The CDR3 region has the DNA TGTGCCAGCAGCTCCGGGACCACTGAAGCTTTCTCT.